The next 20 T cell receptor beta chains were all read from a single sample in a study of blood T cell repertoires in COVID-19. The data were produced by immunoSEQ multiplex PCR, yet TCRdb's version contains in-frame clones alone and is incomplete. The sample has roughly 400,000 clones; 88% are singletons. Sequenced material: PBMCs or T cells enriched from blood (not recorded which). The receptors originated from a woman aged 18-35 years who had been exposed to COVID-19.

This clone was recorded a few times. This chain connects TRBV7-2 to TRBJ2-4; 8 nucleotides align to TRBD2. The CDR3 spans 16 residues. Germline loops: CDR1 SGHTA, CDR2 FQGNSA. The ends lost 5 bases at V and 0 bases at J; junction bases unmatched: 6. This chain's CDR3 is CASSLSGVLAKNIQYF. The DNA of the CDR3 is TGTGCCAGCAGCCTTAGCGGGGTTCTAGCCAAAAACATTCAGTACTTC.

The V gene is TRBV18, the J gene TRBJ2-7; TRBD1 matches at 9 bases. With V trimmed by 6 bases and J by 4 bases, 7 bases remained unmatched. CDR1 is KGHSH and CDR2 is LQKENI in the germline V gene. There are 14 residues in the CDR3. CDR3 protein: CASSTQGAGYEQYF. CDR3 DNA sequence: TGTGCCAGCTCCACACAGGGGGCTGGGTACGAGCAGTACTTC.

The chain recombines TRBV18 with TRBJ2-1; the match to TRBD2 covers 8 bases. CDR1 KGHSH and CDR2 LQKENI come from the germline V gene. The CDR3 loop spans 15 amino acids. V trimming: 3 bases; J trimming: 1 base; junction bases outside the gene matches: 2. CDR3 amino acids: CASSPRLASYNEQFF. CDR3 nucleotide sequence: TGTGCCAGCTCACCCCGACTAGCGTCCTACAATGAGCAGTTCTTC.

The rearrangement joins TRBV7-8 to TRBJ2-1; 11 bases fit TRBD2. The CDR3 contains 17 residues. V was pared by 5 bases and J by 5 bases, with 11 bases of the junction left unmatched. Germline V gene lookup returns CDR1 SGHVS and CDR2 FQNEAQ. DNA for the CDR3: TGTGCCAGCAGCGTACCCTACACTAGCGGGGGCAACAATGAGCAGTTCTTC. Its translation is CASSVPYTSGGNNEQFF.

V and J are TRBV10-3 and TRBJ2-7, with 7 bases lining up with TRBD2. Germline V gives CDR1 ENHRY, CDR2 SYGVKD. The V gene end was trimmed by 6 bases and the J gene end by 4 bases; junction bases not matched to a gene: 9. The CDR3 extends over 14 amino acids. The CDR3 DNA follows: TGTGCCATCAGGGCGGTGAGCGGGACGTACGAGCAGTACTTC. Protein: CAIRAVSGTYEQYF.

This clone was picked up one time. This sequence joins TRBV6-4 and TRBJ2-7; tentatively, D is TRBD2 (6 bases). Deletions cut 8 bases from V and 3 bases from J, with 17 bases between. The CDR3 consists of 14 residues. Germline V gene lookup returns CDR1 MRHNA and CDR2 SNTAGT. The CDR3 reads CASPCLAEHYEQYF. The DNA for the CDR3 is TGTGCCAGCCCTTGTTTAGCGGAACACTACGAGCAGTACTTC.

The genes are TRBV9 and TRBJ2-7; D is perhaps TRBD1 (5 bases). This CDR3 region has 16 residues. Trimming removed 0 bases at V and 2 bases at J, with 15 bases between. The V gene's germline CDR1 is SGDLS and CDR2 YYNGEE. CDR3 bases: TGTGCCAGCAGCGTAGGTCGGACAAAGAGCACCTACGAGCAGTACTTC. Translation gives CASSVGRTKSTYEQYF.

CDR3 in amino acids: CASSVASGSRFYEQYF. CDR3 bases: TGTGCCAGCAGCGTAGCTTCTGGCTCACGATTCTACGAGCAGTACTTC. The gene calls are TRBV9 and TRBJ2-7; D not resolved. CDR3 size: 16 residues. Germline CDR1 is SGDLS and CDR2 is YYNGEE. The V end was cut by 0 bases, the J end by 3 bases, with 16 bases between. Full variable domain (missing parts from reference TRBV9 and TRBJ2-7): DSGVTQTPKHLITATGQRVTLRCSPRSGDLSVYWYQQSLDQGLQFLIQYYNGEERAKGNILERFSAQQFPDLHSELNLSSLELGDSALYFCASSVASGSRFYEQYFGPGTRLTVT.

At least ten counts were recorded for this clone. CDR3 DNA: TGTGCCAGCAGCGGTAGGGAATCAGGGCCCGAGCAGTACTTC. This encodes CASSGRESGPEQYF. V is TRBV9 and J is TRBJ2-7; maybe TRBD1 (5 bases). Trimming removed 3 bases at V and 6 bases at J, with 16 bases between. CDR1 SGDLS and CDR2 YYNGEE come from the germline V gene. This CDR3 region has 14 residues.

The J gene is TRBJ2-7, the V gene TRBV21-1; the tabulated D call, TRBD2, remains unverified against the DNA. TRBV21-1 counts as a pseudogene. The CDR3 runs 15 residues. CDR3 in DNA: TGTGCCAGCAGCAAAGTTTTGCGGGGTTCCTACGAGCAGTACTTC. Translated, it gives CASSKVLRGSYEQYF.

The CDR3 region has the DNA TGTGCCAGCAGCCCAAGGACAGTAAACTATGGCTACACCTTC. This translates into CASSPRTVNYGYTF. V is TRBV2 and J is TRBJ1-2, with a tentative D call TRBD1 (6 bases). Germline assignment: CDR1 SNHLY and CDR2 FYNNEI. Trimming removed 6 bases from V and 2 bases from J, with 13 bases in between. The CDR3 has 14 amino acids.

J is TRBJ2-1 and V is TRBV11-3, with 7 positions matching TRBD1. CDR1 is SGHNT, CDR2 YENEEA, per germline. V shed 8 bases, J shed 4 bases, and the junction held 14 bases outside the gene matches. The CDR3 consists of 16 residues. Written as DNA, the CDR3 is TGTGCCAGCCTCCCATTCCCGGGACAGAAATACAATGAGCAGTTCTTC. Translating gives CASLPFPGQKYNEQFF.

This clone has a single count. This chain uses TRBV5-5 with TRBJ2-1; weak D call: TRBD2 (5 bases). Germline V CDR1 and CDR2: SGHKS, YYEKEE (reference sequence). The CDR3 spans 13 residues. Trimming took 5 bases from V and 5 from J, leaving 11 bases between them. DNA for the CDR3: TGTGCCAGCAGTGGTCCCGGGGACAATGAGCAGTTCTTC. Translation: CASSGPGDNEQFF.

This clone was counted once. The chain is built from TRBV28 and TRBJ1-5; a weak D match, TRBD1 (5 bases). Trimming shortened V by 8 bases and J by 6 bases, and 20 bases separated the two germline ends. CDR1 and CDR2 (germline): MDHEN, SYDVKM. The CDR3 is 15 residues long. The CDR3 protein is CASPRAGIVGQPQHF. The CDR3, as DNA: TGTGCCAGCCCTCGGGCAGGGATTGTGGGTCAGCCCCAGCATTTT. Filled out from reference TRBV28 and TRBJ1-5, the complete variable domain reads DVKVTQSSRYLVKRTGEKVFLECVQDMDHENMFWYRQDPGLGLRLIYFSYDVKMKEKGDIPEGYSVSREKKERFSLILESASTNQTSMYLCASPRAGIVGQPQHFGDGTRLSIL.

V is TRBV21-1 and J is TRBJ1-2. TRBV21-1 is described as a pseudogene. This CDR3 comprises 17 residues. The CDR3 DNA reads TGTGCCAGCATCTCCCTCCCCGCGGGCAGTCATAACTATGGCTACACCTTC. The encoded protein is CASISLPAGSHNYGYTF.

The chain has TRBV19 and TRBJ1-5; unclear D gene. This CDR3 region has 15 residues. Looked up from germline, CDR1 is LNHDA and CDR2 is SQIVND (reference sequence). V was cut by 6 bases and J by 0 bases, with 12 bases left in between. The CDR3 DNA sequence: TGTGCCAGTAGACGTCAGGACTATAGCAATCAGCCCCAGCATTTT. This encodes CASRRQDYSNQPQHF.

The rearrangement uses TRBV6-5 and TRBJ2-7, with no clear D. CDR1 and CDR2 from the germline V gene are MNHEY and SVGAGI. V lost 2 bases and J lost 0, with 5 bases in between. This CDR3 has 13 residues. The CDR3 loop is CASSYASSYEQYF. The DNA of the CDR3 is TGTGCCAGCAGTTACGCCAGCTCCTACGAGCAGTACTTC.

V gene TRBV5-4 combines with J gene TRBJ1-4, with TRBD1 matching 11 bases. Germline assignment: CDR1 SGHNT and CDR2 YYREEE (reference sequence). Trimming cost V 3 bases and J 8 bases; bases outside gene matches: 6. The CDR3 length is 15 residues. The CDR3 region has the DNA TGTGCCAGCAGCTCCCGGGACAGGGGGGTCGAAAAACTGTTTTTT. It specifies CASSSRDRGVEKLFF.

The chain combines TRBV19 with TRBJ1-1; possible D gene TRBD1, 6 bases. Trimming left V 0 bases short and J 5 bases short, with 19 bases between. CDR1 is LNHDA and CDR2 is SQIVND in the germline V gene (reference sequence). The CDR3 runs 17 residues. The CDR3 coding sequence is TGTGCCAGTAGTATAGATTTGGGGGGGCCGGTTGTTACTGAAGCTTTCTTT. Translating gives CASSIDLGGPVVTEAFF.

This clone has only one observation. The chain recombines TRBV6-1 with TRBJ2-7, with D possibly matching TRBD1 (5 bases). The CDR3 runs to 14 residues. Germline CDR1 reads MNHNS; CDR2 reads SASEGT. The V gene lost 1 base and the J gene lost 6 bases, with 13 bases spanning the gap. In nucleotides, the CDR3 is TGTGCCAGCAGTGAAGACCCAGGGTTCAGCGAGCAGTACTTC. Its protein product is CASSEDPGFSEQYF.